One T cell receptor beta chain is described in this entry. This receptor's antigen is unknown. Per-base qualities were not stored, and no clone one base away is much larger. V and J lose 4 bases and 0 bases, and a span of 6 bases separates them. The germline V gene yields MNHEY for CDR1 and SVGAGI for CDR2. Its CDR3 holds 13 amino acids, cysteine through phenylalanine. Only the CDR3 part of the read is kept: 39 bases, read in frame from the first base. This sample is drawn from a study of graft-versus-host responses after intestinal transplantation (dated by TCRdb to about 2021). About the study as a whole: The transplants that recipients received were multivisceral, liver-intestinal, or isolated intestinal. Instead of going to the commercial service, samples from a few later patients were sequenced in-house on an Illumina MiSeq and processed with MiXCR. To identify alloreactive clones, pre-transplant mixed lymphocyte reaction products were sequenced and then compared with unstimulated pre-transplant donor and recipient T cells. All recipients received anti-thymocyte globulin induction followed by maintenance tacrolimus and steroids for about three years. After intestinal transplantation, graft-versus-host and host-versus-graft alloreactive T cell clones were followed in the graft, circulation and bone marrow using bulk TCR-beta CDR3 sequencing. A cohort of about 26 intestinal transplant recipients, including one retransplant, was enrolled, and a few patients lacking pretransplant specimens were excluded. A peak of at least 4% donor T cells among recipient peripheral blood mononuclear cells was the definition used for donor T cell macrochimerism.

The method was the immunoSEQ multiplex PCR assay. For most patients, genomic DNA was isolated with the Qiagen DNeasy Blood and Tissue Kit and sent frozen to Adaptive Biotechnologies for TCR sequencing. For most patients, genomic DNA was subjected to high-throughput TCR-beta CDR3 sequencing by Adaptive Biotechnologies. Turning to the authors' computational methods: TCR sequencing data for more than 15 patients were retrieved from Adaptive's ImmunoSEQ software; a few other patients were processed with MiXCR and VDJtools. To correct CD4 versus CD8 sorting errors, sequences present in both subsets at a frequency ratio below 5:1 were removed. CDR3 nucleotide sequences shared between donor and recipient were removed because their origin could not be assigned. To be classed as alloreactive, a clone needed at least 2-fold expansion over unstimulated cells and a minimum CFSE-low frequency of 0.002% (template counts) or 0.001% (read counts). Clones were considered mappable if detected in sequenced pre-transplant spleen, lymph node, or MLR CFSE-low populations of the donor or recipient. The cumulative frequency of alloreactive clones was calculated as a percentage of all sequences, weighted by copy number. TCRdb re-hosts the immuneACCESS table, in-frame sequences only. Its copies lack some clones; in the studies checked, an unresolved V gene accounts for under half of them, and the cause for the rest is not known. The DNA was the basis for D and trimming; V, J and clone size are from that table. Recorded for this sample are more than 90,000 clones; around nine tenths of them occurred a single time. In total, the top ten clones hold 0.23% of the sample.

The sample's time point, from its label and the paper: cells obtained before transplantation from donor or recipient. CD3+CD4+ and CD3+CD8+ populations were FACS-sorted from unstimulated pre-transplant donor and recipient cells taken from spleen or lymph nodes. The study at large found these results: GvH clones were detected in recipient bone marrow, and some of these GvH clones were observed earlier in ileal mucosa or blood, consistent with an intestinal mucosal origin. In patients with donor T cell macrochimerism, the allografts had high GvH to HvG T cell clonal ratios. Conclusions were limited by the relatively low number and heterogeneity of intestinal transplant patients. Early after transplant, declines in HvG clones were associated with peak levels of circulating GvH clones.

Specimen: unstimulated CD4+ T cells sorted from spleen or lymph node cells, collected before transplant. This receptor chain uses TRBV6-5 and TRBJ2-5, with the D gene too uncertain to name. The receptor comes from a human donor who was the organ donor for an intestinal transplant. The DNA sequence is TGTGCCAGCAGTTTAAGCCACCAAGAGACCCAGTACTTC. This is translated as CASSLSHQETQYF.